The 19 T cell receptor beta chains in this list originate from one sample, sequenced in a study of blood T cell repertoires in COVID-19. The assay was immunoSEQ multiplex PCR, and TCRdb's table has in-frame clones only and misses some. Here the sample spans some 170,000 clones, 87% being singletons. The sequencing input was peripheral blood. These receptors all stem from a woman aged 65 to 85 with COVID-19, enrolled during active disease.

The chain recombines TRBV6-4 with TRBJ2-3; tentative D call: TRBD1 (7 bases). Germline CDR1 reads MRHNA; CDR2 reads SNTAGT. The CDR3 is 13 amino acids. Trimming stripped 8 bases from V and 2 bases from J, with 11 bases between. DNA for the CDR3: TGTGCCAGCGCGGGACAGAACACAGATACGCAGTATTTT. Its translation: CASAGQNTDTQYF.

The rearrangement uses TRBV18 and TRBJ2-3; 15 nucleotides line up with TRBD2. V lost 3 bases to trimming and J lost 3 bases; unmatched junction nucleotides: 4. The CDR3 has 17 residues. Germline V gives CDR1 KGHSH, CDR2 LQKENI. For the CDR3, the DNA is TGTGCCAGCTCACCCGGGACTAGCGGGAGGATTACAGATACGCAGTATTTT. This encodes CASSPGTSGRITDTQYF. The entire variable domain, with the rest obtained from reference TRBV18 and TRBJ2-3, is as follows: NAGVMQNPRHLVRRRGQEARLRCSPMKGHSHVYWYRQLPEEGLKFMVYLQKENIIDESGMPKERFSAEFPKEGPSILRIQQVVRGDSAAYFCASSPGTSGRITDTQYFGPGTRLTVL.

J is TRBJ2-2 and V is TRBV24-1, with 8 bases aligning to TRBD1. The V segment lost 10 bases and the J segment 0 bases; nucleotides outside the gene matches: 15. CDR1 is KGHDR and CDR2 is SFDVKD in the germline V gene. The CDR3 is 18 residues long. CDR3: CATRSRRGTGANTGELFF. The CDR3, as DNA: TGTGCCACTCGAAGCCGAAGGGGGACAGGCGCGAACACCGGGGAGCTGTTTTTT.

The chain uses TRBV15 and TRBJ2-2; tentative D call: TRBD1 (6 bases). V was clipped by 5 bases and J by 3 bases, with 19 bases between them. This CDR3 contains 17 residues. CDR1 is LNHNV, CDR2 YYDKDF, per germline (reference sequence). The CDR3 region has the DNA TGTGCCACCAGCCCAGGAAGAGGGGGAGTAGACACCGGGGAGCTGTTTTTT. Translated: CATSPGRGGVDTGELFF.

The V and J genes are TRBV9 and TRBJ2-7; 9 bases map to TRBD2. V gave up 0 bases and J gave up 3 bases; unmatched junction bases: 4. The CDR3 sequence is 15 residues long. Looked up from germline, CDR1 is SGDLS and CDR2 is YYNGEE. The DNA of the CDR3 is TGTGCCAGCAGCGTAGAATGGACTAGCGACTACGAGCAGTACTTC. Its protein product is CASSVEWTSDYEQYF.

The V and J genes are TRBV7-2 and TRBJ2-7; 7 nucleotides align to TRBD1. V lost 5 bases to trimming and J lost 0 bases; unmatched junction nucleotides: 7. Germline values: CDR1 SGHTA, CDR2 FQGNSA. This CDR3 has 15 residues. CDR3 loop: CASSNPGQLSYEQYF. The CDR3 coding sequence is TGTGCCAGCAGCAATCCGGGACAGCTCTCCTACGAGCAGTACTTC.

This clone appeared a single time. The chain is built from TRBV2 and TRBJ2-4, with 13 bases lining up with TRBD2. The CDR3 has 19 amino acids. V shed 1 base and J 0 bases; nucleotides not matched to a gene: 6. Germline V gene sequence: CDR1 SNHLY, CDR2 FYNNEI. This chain's CDR3 is CASSEVGGLAGLAKNIQYF. In nucleotides, the CDR3 is TGTGCCAGCAGTGAAGTCGGGGGACTAGCGGGGCTAGCCAAAAACATTCAGTACTTC. Looking up the rest from reference TRBV2 and TRBJ2-4 gives the full variable domain: EPEVTQTPSHQVTQMGQEVILRCVPISNHLYFYWYRQILGQKVEFLVSFYNNEISEKSEIFDDQFSVERPDGSNFTLKIRSTKLEDSAMYFCASSEVGGLAGLAKNIQYFGAGTRLSVL.

This clone was seen only a few times. The CDR3 sequence: CASRNEQGYTEAFF. The CDR3 region has the DNA TGTGCCAGCCGAAATGAACAGGGGTACACTGAAGCTTTCTTT. The V call is TRBV5-4, the J call TRBJ1-1, with TRBD1 matching over 7 bases. Germline V CDR1 and CDR2: SGHNT, YYREEE (reference sequence). The CDR3 runs to 14 residues. With V trimmed by 7 bases and J by 3 bases, 9 bases remained unmatched.

V gene TRBV27 combines with J gene TRBJ1-1; perhaps TRBD1 as D (6 bases). The V end was cut by 2 bases, the J end by 4 bases, with 17 bases between. The CDR3 is 16 amino acids. Looked up from germline, CDR1 is MNHEY and CDR2 is SMNVEV (reference sequence). The CDR3 here is CASSLRGSWGVTEAFF. The CDR3 bases are TGTGCCAGCAGTTTAAGGGGGTCGTGGGGCGTCACTGAAGCTTTCTTT.

The chain combines TRBV2 with TRBJ2-3, with 7 bases matching TRBD2. CDR3 length equals 15 residues. Germline trimming cut 6 bases from V and 2 bases from J; bases unmatched to any gene: 8. CDR1 is SNHLY, CDR2 FYNNEI, per germline. The CDR3 loop is CASRFASGDTDTQYF. CDR3 sequence (DNA): TGTGCCAGCAGGTTCGCTAGCGGAGACACAGATACGCAGTATTTT.

This chain links TRBV4-1 with TRBJ2-3; 8 nucleotides agree with TRBD1. The germline V gene encodes CDR1 MGHRA and CDR2 YSYEKL. This CDR3 region has 16 residues. The junction had 8 bases not matched to a gene; V was cut back by 4 bases and J by 2 bases. The CDR3: CASSPWTGHVTDTQYF. Here the CDR3 DNA reads TGCGCCAGCAGCCCATGGACAGGGCATGTCACAGATACGCAGTATTTT.

The chain employs TRBV12-3 or TRBV12-4 and TRBJ1-1, with TRBD1 identical over 8 bases. The CDR3 extends over 13 amino acids. V was clipped by 6 bases and J by 8 bases; unmatched bases: 8. The CDR3 region has the DNA TGTGCCAGCAGCCGACAGGGGCGGGGGGAAGCTTTCTTT. It is translated as CASSRQGRGEAFF.

This clone showed up just once. The V gene is TRBV11-3, the J gene TRBJ2-5; 7 bases agree with TRBD2. Germline V gene sequence: CDR1 SGHNT, CDR2 YENEEA. The CDR3 contains 16 residues. The V and J ends lost 3 bases and 8 bases, in that order; junction bases with no gene match: 15. This CDR3 reads CASSFLRGGLAVTQYF. The CDR3 bases are TGTGCCAGCAGCTTTTTACGCGGGGGTTTGGCGGTAACCCAGTACTTC. The full variable domain, its missing parts supplied by reference TRBV11-3 and TRBJ2-5, is EAGVVQSPRYKIIEKKQPVAFWCNPISGHNTLYWYLQNLGQGPELLIRYENEEAVDDSQLPKDRFSAERLKGVDSTLKIQPAELGDSAVYLCASSFLRGGLAVTQYFGPGTRLLVL.

The DNA for the CDR3 is TGTGCCAGCAGTTTACAGGGGTCTGGGGCCAACGTCCTGACTTTC. This translates into CASSLQGSGANVLTF. The V call is TRBV28, the J call TRBJ2-6; D may be TRBD1 (6 bases). V lost 2 bases and J 1 base, leaving 6 bases between the germline ends. The V gene's germline CDR1 is MDHEN and CDR2 SYDVKM. This CDR3 contains 15 residues.

The V and J genes are TRBV6-5 and TRBJ2-7, with a possible D match to TRBD1 (5 bases). V was pared by 2 bases and J by 0 bases, with 11 bases between. The CDR3 contains 15 residues. CDR1 is MNHEY and CDR2 is SVGAGI in the germline V gene. The CDR3 DNA sequence: TGTGCCAGCAGTTACCTGGGGCGGCGCTCCTACGAGCAGTACTTC. Residues: CASSYLGRRSYEQYF.

The J gene is TRBJ2-1, the V gene TRBV7-2; TRBD1 agrees at 10 bases. Germline V gene data show CDR1 as SGHTA and CDR2 as FQGNSA. CDR3 size: 15 residues. Losses at the gene ends were 5 bases for V and 9 bases for J; bases not matched to a gene: 10. In DNA form, the CDR3 reads TGTGCCAGCAGCCAGACCGGGACAGGGGCCGGTGAGCAGTTCTTC. It codes for CASSQTGTGAGEQFF. The full variable domain, with the rest looked up from reference TRBV7-2 and TRBJ2-1, is GAGVSQSPSNKVTEKGKDVELRCDPISGHTALYWYRQSLGQGLEFLIYFQGNSAPDKSGLPSDRFSAERTGGSVSTLTIQRTQQEDSAVYLCASSQTGTGAGEQFFGPGTRLTVL.

This clone was seen once. The rearrangement links TRBV5-1 to TRBJ2-7; D is unclear. CDR1 is SGHRS and CDR2 is YFSETQ in the germline V gene. The V gene lost 0 bases and the J gene lost 4 bases, with 11 bases spanning the gap. This CDR3 spans 14 amino acids. The CDR3, as DNA: TGCGCCAGCAGCTTGGACAGTACTCTGTACGAGCAGTACTTC. Its translation is CASSLDSTLYEQYF.

The chain links TRBV5-4 to TRBJ2-7, with TRBD1 matching over 8 bases. With V trimmed by 0 bases and J by 4 bases, 0 bases remained unmatched. Per the germline V gene, CDR1 is SGHNT and CDR2 is YYREEE (reference sequence). The CDR3 extends over 13 amino acids. The CDR3 spells CASSLDRGYEQYF. For the CDR3, the DNA is TGTGCCAGCAGCTTGGACAGGGGGTACGAGCAGTACTTC.

The chain joins TRBV28 to TRBJ1-2; no firm D call. V was trimmed by 2 bases and J by 7 bases, leaving 17 bases between them. The CDR3 spans 15 residues. The V gene's germline CDR1 is MDHEN and CDR2 SYDVKM. CDR3 sequence: CASSLRRLASGGYTF. CDR3 nucleotides: TGTGCCAGCAGTTTAAGGAGGCTGGCGTCGGGTGGCTACACCTTC.